This T cell receptor beta chain was found in a study of shared clonotypes between healthy human individuals. Generated by immunoSEQ multiplex PCR, the TCRdb table keeps only in-frame clones and is missing some. The table lists around 1.9 million clones, about 94% of them singletons. The V segment lost 8 bases and the J segment 5 bases; nucleotides outside the gene matches: 0. The CDR3 has 12 residues. The germline gives CDR1 MNHEY, CDR2 SMNVEV (reference sequence). Selected positively for CCR7 and CD45RO-negative, naive CD8 cells excluded terminally differentiated effector memory CD45RA+ cells. All of the donors resided in Nashville, Tennessee, and each was a Caucasian adult.

The chain links TRBV27 to TRBJ2-2; 9 bases align to TRBD1. This receptor was identified in a young man in good health. Some clones in this sample may be carry-over from other donors' samples. Specimen: naive CD8+ T cells from PBMCs. For the CDR3, the DNA is TGTGCCAGCGGGACAGGGACCGGGGAGCTGTTTTTT. The encoded protein is CASGTGTGELFF.